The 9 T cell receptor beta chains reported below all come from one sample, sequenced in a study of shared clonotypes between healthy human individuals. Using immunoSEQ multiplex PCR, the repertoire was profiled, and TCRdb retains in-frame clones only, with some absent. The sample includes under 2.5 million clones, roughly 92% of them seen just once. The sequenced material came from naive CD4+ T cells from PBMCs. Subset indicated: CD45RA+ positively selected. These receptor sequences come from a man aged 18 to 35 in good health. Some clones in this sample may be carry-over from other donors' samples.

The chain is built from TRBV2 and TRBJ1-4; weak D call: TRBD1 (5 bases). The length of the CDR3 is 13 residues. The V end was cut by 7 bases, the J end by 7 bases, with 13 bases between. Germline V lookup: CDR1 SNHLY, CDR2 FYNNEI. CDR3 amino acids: CASKAGRIEKLFF. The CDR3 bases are TGTGCCAGCAAGGCGGGGCGGATTGAAAAACTGTTTTTT.

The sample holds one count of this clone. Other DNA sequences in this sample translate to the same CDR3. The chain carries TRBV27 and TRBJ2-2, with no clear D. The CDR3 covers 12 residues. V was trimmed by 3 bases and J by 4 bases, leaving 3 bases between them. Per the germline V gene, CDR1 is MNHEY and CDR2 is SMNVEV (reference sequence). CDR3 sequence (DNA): TGTGCCAGCAGTTTGAGCACCGGGGAGCTGTTTTTT. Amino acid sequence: CASSLSTGELFF.

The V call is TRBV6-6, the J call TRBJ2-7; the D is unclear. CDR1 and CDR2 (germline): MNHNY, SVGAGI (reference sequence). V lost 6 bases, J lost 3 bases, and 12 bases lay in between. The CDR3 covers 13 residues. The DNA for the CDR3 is TGTGCCAGCAGAGTAGGAGAAATCTACGAGCAGTACTTC. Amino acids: CASRVGEIYEQYF.

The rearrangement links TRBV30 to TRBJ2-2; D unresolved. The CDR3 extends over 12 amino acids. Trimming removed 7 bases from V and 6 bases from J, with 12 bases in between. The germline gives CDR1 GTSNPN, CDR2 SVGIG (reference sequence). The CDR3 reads CAYLRRPGELFF. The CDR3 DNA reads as TGTGCCTACCTCCGGCGGCCCGGGGAGCTGTTTTTT.

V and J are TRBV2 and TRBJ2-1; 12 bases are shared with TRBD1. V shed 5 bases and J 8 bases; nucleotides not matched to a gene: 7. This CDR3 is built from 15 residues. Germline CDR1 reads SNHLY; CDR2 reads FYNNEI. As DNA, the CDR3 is TGTGCCAGCAGTAACCGGGACAGGGGGCTTGATGAGCAGTTCTTC. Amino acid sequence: CASSNRDRGLDEQFF.

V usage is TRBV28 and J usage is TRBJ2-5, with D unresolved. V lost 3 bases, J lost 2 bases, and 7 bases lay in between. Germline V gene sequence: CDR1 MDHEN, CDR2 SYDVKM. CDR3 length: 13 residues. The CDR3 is CASSFSPQETQYF. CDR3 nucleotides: TGTGCCAGCAGTTTTAGCCCACAAGAGACCCAGTACTTC.

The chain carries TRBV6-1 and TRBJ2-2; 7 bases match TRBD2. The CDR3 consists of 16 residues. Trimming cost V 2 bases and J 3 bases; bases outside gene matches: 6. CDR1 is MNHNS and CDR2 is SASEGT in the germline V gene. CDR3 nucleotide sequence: TGTGCCAGCAGTGAACCTCGGGGAGGGGACACCGGGGAGCTGTTTTTT. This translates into CASSEPRGGDTGELFF.

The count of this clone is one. CDR3 loop: CASSIDRLKARTQYF. DNA for the CDR3: TGTGCCAGTAGTATAGATCGACTGAAAGCAAGGACGCAGTATTTT. The chain has TRBV19 and TRBJ2-3; D gene uncertain. Germline V CDR1 and CDR2: LNHDA, SQIVND (reference sequence). V was trimmed by 0 bases and J by 9 bases, leaving 16 bases between them. This CDR3 has 15 amino acids.

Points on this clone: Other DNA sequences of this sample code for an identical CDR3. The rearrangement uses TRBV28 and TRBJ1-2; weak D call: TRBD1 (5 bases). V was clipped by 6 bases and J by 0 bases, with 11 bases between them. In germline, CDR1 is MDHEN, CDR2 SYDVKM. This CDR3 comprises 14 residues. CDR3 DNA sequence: TGTGCCAGCAGCTCGGGGGTAACTAACTATGGCTACACCTTC. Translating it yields CASSSGVTNYGYTF.